Listed below are T cell receptor beta chains from one sample, sequenced in a study of blood T cell repertoires in COVID-19. The table came from immunoSEQ multiplex PCR; TCRdb's copy has only in-frame clones and leaves some out. In the table there are 110,000 to 150,000 clones, over 65% of which are singletons. The specimen sequenced was PBMCs or T cells enriched from blood (not recorded which). Receptors originate from a woman in her forties or fifties who had recovered from COVID-19. Both conserved end residues are part of each CDR3. D genes are given only for firm matches. A row's size may be missing; if present it is once, few, many or a size class.

>NA|TRBJ2-1|TRBV30|NA
CAWQIRGFPYNEQFF
TGTGCCTGGCAGATTAGGGGGTTCCCCTACAATGAGCAGTTCTTC
>NA|TRBJ1-6|TRBV9|TRBD1
CASSASQGSPLHF
TGTGCCAGCAGCGCCTCACAGGGGTCACCCCTCCACTTT
>NA|TRBJ2-6|TRBV5-1|NA
CASSLGTGANVLTF
TGCGCCAGCAGCTTGGGTACTGGGGCCAACGTCCTGACTTTC
>NA|TRBJ2-5|TRBV7-2|TRBD1
CASSINRGKETQYF
TGTGCCAGCAGCATAAACAGGGGAAAAGAGACCCAGTACTTC
>once|TRBJ2-5|TRBV19|NA
CASISRTTPGGETQYF
TGTGCCAGTATCTCCAGGACTACCCCTGGCGGGGAGACCCAGTACTTC
>NA|TRBJ1-1|TRBV28|NA
CASSREQMNTEAFF
TGTGCCAGCAGCAGGGAACAGATGAACACTGAAGCTTTCTTT
>NA|TRBJ2-3|TRBV6-5|NA
CASSYSRVPDTQYF
TGTGCCAGCAGTTATTCCCGGGTCCCAGATACGCAGTATTTT
>NA|TRBJ2-3|TRBV5-1|NA
CASSPSTDTQYF
TGCGCCAGCAGCCCTAGCACAGATACGCAGTATTTT
>few|TRBJ2-7|TRBV5-1|NA
CASSLDATGISGYEQYF
TGCGCCAGCAGCCTGGACGCCACAGGGATAAGTGGCTACGAGCAGTACTTC
>NA|TRBJ1-1|TRBV9|TRBD1
CASSISGQGSTEAFF
TGTGCCAGCAGCATTTCCGGACAGGGGAGCACTGAAGCTTTCTTT
>NA|TRBJ2-5|TRBV5-4|TRBD1
CASSPRTGEETQYF
TGTGCCAGCAGCCCACGGACAGGGGAAGAGACCCAGTACTTC
>NA|TRBJ2-7|TRBV28|NA
CASTRGTEDYEQYF
TGTGCCAGCACCCGGGGGACGGAAGACTACGAGCAGTACTTC
>once|TRBJ1-2|TRBV27|NA
CASSFRGGEGYTF
TGTGCCAGCAGTTTTCGGGGGGGTGAAGGCTACACCTTC
>NA|TRBJ1-2|TRBV5-1|NA
CASSLGGGDGYTF
TGCGCCAGCAGCTTGGGTGGTGGAGATGGCTACACCTTC
>NA|TRBJ2-7|TRBV7-6|NA
CASSPSGANEQYF
TGTGCCAGCAGCCCTTCAGGGGCCAACGAGCAGTACTTC
>few|TRBJ2-1|TRBV5-1|TRBD2
CASSYHSAGGSYNEQFF
TGCGCCAGCAGCTACCATAGCGCGGGGGGCTCCTACAATGAGCAGTTCTTC
>NA|TRBJ2-3|TRBV15|TRBD1
CATSRDQETGSTDTQYF
TGTGCCACCAGCAGAGATCAGGAGACAGGGAGCACAGATACGCAGTATTTT
>NA|TRBJ1-1|TRBV2|NA
CASIQGRENTEAFF
TGTGCCAGCATACAGGGAAGGGAGAACACTGAAGCTTTCTTT
>NA|TRBJ2-1|TRBV2|TRBD2
CASSSRGSSYNEQFF
TGTGCCAGCAGTTCGCGGGGGAGCTCCTACAATGAGCAGTTCTTC
>NA|TRBJ1-5|TRBV7-8|NA
CASSSSGIGRNQPQHF
TGTGCCAGCAGCTCATCCGGGATCGGGCGCAATCAGCCCCAGCATTTT
>NA|TRBJ2-1|TRBV11-1|NA
CASSPNMDNYNEQFF
TGTGCCAGCAGCCCCAATATGGACAACTACAATGAGCAGTTCTTC
>NA|TRBJ1-5|TRBV2|TRBD1
CASTAETGDNQPQHF
TGTGCCAGCACTGCCGAGACAGGGGACAATCAGCCCCAGCATTTT
>NA|TRBJ2-7|TRBV24-1|TRBD2
CATSEGTSYEQYF
TGTGCCACCAGTGAAGGGACTAGCTACGAGCAGTACTTC
>NA|TRBJ2-5|TRBV4-2|TRBD2
CASSQTGLAEGETQYF
TGTGCCAGCAGCCAGACGGGACTAGCGGAAGGAGAGACCCAGTACTTC
>NA|TRBJ1-1|TRBV10-3|NA
CAISDRQGPPLNTEAFF
TGTGCCATCAGTGATCGTCAGGGCCCCCCCCTGAACACTGAAGCTTTCTTT
>NA|TRBJ2-5|TRBV28|NA
CASSLGAPRQETQYF
TGTGCCAGCAGTTTAGGGGCACCCAGACAAGAGACCCAGTACTTC
>few|TRBJ1-1|TRBV25-1|NA
CASSDGGFNTEAFF
TGTGCCAGCAGTGACGGAGGGTTTAACACTGAAGCTTTCTTT
>once|TRBJ1-2|TRBV6-4|TRBD1
CASNLRQGANYGYTF
TGTGCCAGCAATCTAAGACAGGGAGCTAACTATGGCTACACCTTC
>NA|TRBJ2-7|TRBV5-4|NA
CASSLLSYEQYF
TGTGCCAGCAGCTTACTCTCCTACGAGCAGTACTTC
>NA|TRBJ1-6|TRBV6-2/TRBV6-3|TRBD1
CASSYSPGGYNSPLHF
TGTGCCAGCAGTTACTCGCCAGGGGGTTATAATTCACCCCTCCACTTT
>NA|TRBJ1-4|TRBV7-8|NA
CASSLSQGGEKLFF
TGTGCCAGCAGCTTATCCCAGGGTGGTGAAAAACTGTTTTTT
>NA|TRBJ1-1|TRBV3-1/TRBV3-2|NA
CASSQDRVNTEAFF
TGTGCCAGCAGCCAAGATCGGGTGAACACTGAAGCTTTCTTT
>NA|TRBJ2-3|TRBV29-1|NA
CSVEGSSTDTQYF
TGCAGCGTTGAGGGCAGTTCCACAGATACGCAGTATTTT
>NA|TRBJ1-4|TRBV19|TRBD1
CASSDGTANEKLFF
TGTGCCAGTAGTGACGGGACAGCTAATGAAAAACTGTTTTTT
>NA|TRBJ2-3|TRBV6-5|NA
CASSRRQDTDTQYF
TGTGCCAGCAGTAGACGACAGGACACAGATACGCAGTATTTT
>NA|TRBJ1-2|TRBV18|NA
CASSPTGNYGYTF
TGTGCCAGCTCACCAACAGGGAACTATGGCTACACCTTC
>NA|TRBJ2-2|TRBV14|NA
CASSPDRNTGELFF
TGTGCCAGCAGCCCTGATAGGAACACCGGGGAGCTGTTTTTT
>NA|TRBJ2-4|TRBV9|NA
CASSVGGQGLAKNIQYF
TGTGCCAGCAGCGTAGGGGGGCAGGGCTTAGCCAAAAACATTCAGTACTTC
>NA|TRBJ1-5|TRBV5-1|NA
CASSPGHDSIQPQHF
TGCGCCAGCAGCCCGGGACATGACTCAATCCAGCCCCAGCATTTT
>NA|TRBJ1-6|TRBV5-6|TRBD1
CASSANRDRGTNSPLHF
TGTGCCAGCAGCGCAAACCGGGACAGGGGGACTAATTCACCCCTCCACTTT
>NA|TRBJ2-1|TRBV7-3|NA
CASSLESSYNEQFF
TGTGCCAGCAGCTTAGAGAGCTCCTACAATGAGCAGTTCTTC
>NA|TRBJ1-2|TRBV14|NA
CASSPLQAVGGYTF
TGTGCCAGCAGCCCCCTACAGGCAGTGGGTGGCTACACCTTC
>NA|TRBJ1-1|TRBV11-2|NA
CASSSTVGNTEAFF
TGTGCCAGCAGCTCTACAGTGGGGAACACTGAAGCTTTCTTT
>once|TRBJ1-4|TRBV7-2|NA
CASSLVFNEKLFF
TGTGCCAGCAGCTTAGTATTCAATGAAAAACTGTTTTTT
>NA|TRBJ1-5|TRBV27|NA
CASSFWGGSNQPQHF
TGTGCCAGCAGTTTTTGGGGGGGGAGCAATCAGCCCCAGCATTTT
>NA|TRBJ2-7|TRBV13|TRBD2
CASSLGASGAYEQYF
TGTGCCAGCAGCTTAGGGGCTAGCGGTGCCTACGAGCAGTACTTC
>NA|TRBJ1-5|TRBV29-1|TRBD1
CSVEVQGAGNQPQHF
TGCAGCGTTGAGGTCCAGGGGGCAGGCAATCAGCCCCAGCATTTT
>NA|TRBJ2-1|TRBV14|TRBD2
CASSQLAGVRDEQFF
TGTGCCAGCAGCCAACTAGCGGGGGTGAGGGATGAGCAGTTCTTC
>NA|TRBJ2-1|TRBV20-1|NA
CSASPGGWSNEQFF
TGCAGTGCTAGTCCCGGGGGTTGGAGCAATGAGCAGTTCTTC
>NA|TRBJ1-4|TRBV10-3|NA
CAISGRADDEKLFF
TGTGCCATCAGTGGGAGGGCGGATGATGAAAAACTGTTTTTT
>once|TRBJ2-4|TRBV20-1|TRBD1
CSASRSGQGKNIQYF
TGCAGTGCTAGTAGGTCAGGACAGGGCAAAAACATTCAGTACTTC
>NA|TRBJ1-1|TRBV19|NA
CASSINEATEAFF
TGTGCCAGTAGTATAAATGAGGCCACTGAAGCTTTCTTT
>NA|TRBJ2-3|TRBV24-1|TRBD1
CATSETQGAGTDTQYF
TGTGCCACCAGTGAGACACAGGGGGCGGGAACAGATACGCAGTATTTT